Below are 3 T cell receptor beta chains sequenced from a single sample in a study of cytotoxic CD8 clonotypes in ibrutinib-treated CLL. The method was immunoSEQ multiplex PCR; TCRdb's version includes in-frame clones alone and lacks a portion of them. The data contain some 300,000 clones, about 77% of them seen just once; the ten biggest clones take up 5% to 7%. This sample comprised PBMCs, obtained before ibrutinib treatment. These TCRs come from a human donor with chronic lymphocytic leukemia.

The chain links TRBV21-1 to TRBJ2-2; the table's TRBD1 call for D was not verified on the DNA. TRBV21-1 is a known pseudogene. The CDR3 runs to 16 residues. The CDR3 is CASSTPGQGVTGELFF. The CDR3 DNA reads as TGTGCCAGCAGCACCCCGGGACAGGGTGTCACCGGGGAGCTGTTTTTT.

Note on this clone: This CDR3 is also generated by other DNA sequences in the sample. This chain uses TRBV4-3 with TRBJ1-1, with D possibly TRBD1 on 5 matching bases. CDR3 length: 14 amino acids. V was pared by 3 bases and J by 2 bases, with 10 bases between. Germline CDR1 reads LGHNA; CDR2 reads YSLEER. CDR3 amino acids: CASSQGTANTEAFF. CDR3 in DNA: TGCGCCAGCAGCCAGGGGACGGCTAACACTGAAGCTTTCTTT.

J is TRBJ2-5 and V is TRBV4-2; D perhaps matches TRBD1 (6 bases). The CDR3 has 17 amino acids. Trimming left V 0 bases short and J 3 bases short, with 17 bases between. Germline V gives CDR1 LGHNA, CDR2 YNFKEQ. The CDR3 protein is CASSQDPRGGGEETQYF. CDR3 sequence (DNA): TGTGCCAGCAGCCAAGACCCGAGAGGGGGTGGGGAAGAGACCCAGTACTTC.